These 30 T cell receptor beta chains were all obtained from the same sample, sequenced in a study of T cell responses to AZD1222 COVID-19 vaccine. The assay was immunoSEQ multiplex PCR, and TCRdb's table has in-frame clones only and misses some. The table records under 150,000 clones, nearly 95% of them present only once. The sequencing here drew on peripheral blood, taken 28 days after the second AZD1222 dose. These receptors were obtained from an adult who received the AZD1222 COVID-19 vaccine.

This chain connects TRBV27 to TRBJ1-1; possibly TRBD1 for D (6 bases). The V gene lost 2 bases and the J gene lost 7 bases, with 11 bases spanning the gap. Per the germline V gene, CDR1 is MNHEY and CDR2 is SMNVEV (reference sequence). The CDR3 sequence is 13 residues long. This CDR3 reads CASSLGVRGEAFF. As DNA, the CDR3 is TGTGCCAGCAGTTTAGGGGTCAGGGGTGAAGCTTTCTTT.

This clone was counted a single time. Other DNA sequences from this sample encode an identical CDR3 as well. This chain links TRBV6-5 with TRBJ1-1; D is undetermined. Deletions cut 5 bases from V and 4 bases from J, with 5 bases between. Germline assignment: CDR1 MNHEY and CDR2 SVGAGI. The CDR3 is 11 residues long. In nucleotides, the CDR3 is TGTGCCAGCAGTCGGGGCACTGAAGCTTTCTTT. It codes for CASSRGTEAFF.

CDR3 amino acids: CASSFETYTGELFF. CDR3 in DNA: TGTGCCAGCAGCTTCGAAACCTACACCGGGGAGCTGTTTTTT. This chain connects TRBV7-8 to TRBJ2-2, with D uncertain. V lost 3 bases and J 3 bases, leaving 8 bases between the germline ends. CDR3 length equals 14 residues. Germline V gene data show CDR1 as SGHVS and CDR2 as FQNEAQ.

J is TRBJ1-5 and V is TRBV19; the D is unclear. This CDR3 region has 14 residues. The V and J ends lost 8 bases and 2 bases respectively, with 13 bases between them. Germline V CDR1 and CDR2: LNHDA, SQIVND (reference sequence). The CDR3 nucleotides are TGTGCCAGTCAACGGTCAGGAGGCAATCAGCCCCAGCATTTT. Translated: CASQRSGGNQPQHF. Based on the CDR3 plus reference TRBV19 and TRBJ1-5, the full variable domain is DGGITQSPKYLFRKEGQNVTLSCEQNLNHDAMYWYRQDPGQGLRLIYYSQIVNDFQKGDIAEGYSVSREKKESFPLTVTSAQKNPTAFYLCASQRSGGNQPQHFGDGTRLSIL.

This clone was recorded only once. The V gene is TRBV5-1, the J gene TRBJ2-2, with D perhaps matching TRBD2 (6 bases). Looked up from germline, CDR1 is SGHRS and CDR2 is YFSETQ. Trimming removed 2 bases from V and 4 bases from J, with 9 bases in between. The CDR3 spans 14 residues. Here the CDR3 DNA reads TGCGCCAGCAGCTTTCAGGGAGGCACCGGGGAGCTGTTTTTT. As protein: CASSFQGGTGELFF.

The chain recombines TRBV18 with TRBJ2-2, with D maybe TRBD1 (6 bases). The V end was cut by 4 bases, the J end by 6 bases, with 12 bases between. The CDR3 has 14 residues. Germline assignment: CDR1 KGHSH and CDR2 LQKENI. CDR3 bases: TGTGCCAGCTCACTCAGGACAGATCCCGGGGAGCTGTTTTTT. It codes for CASSLRTDPGELFF.

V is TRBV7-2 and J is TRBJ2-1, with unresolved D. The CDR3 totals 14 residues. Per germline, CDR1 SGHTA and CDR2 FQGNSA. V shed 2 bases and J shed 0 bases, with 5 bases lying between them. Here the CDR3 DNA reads TGTGCCAGCAGCTTATTAGGCTCCTACAATGAGCAGTTCTTC. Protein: CASSLLGSYNEQFF.

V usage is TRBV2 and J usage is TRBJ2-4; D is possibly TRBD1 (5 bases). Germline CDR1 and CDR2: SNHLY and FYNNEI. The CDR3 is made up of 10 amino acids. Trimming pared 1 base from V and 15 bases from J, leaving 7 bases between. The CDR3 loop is CASSEEGLYF. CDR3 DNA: TGTGCCAGCAGTGAAGAGGGGCTGTACTTC.

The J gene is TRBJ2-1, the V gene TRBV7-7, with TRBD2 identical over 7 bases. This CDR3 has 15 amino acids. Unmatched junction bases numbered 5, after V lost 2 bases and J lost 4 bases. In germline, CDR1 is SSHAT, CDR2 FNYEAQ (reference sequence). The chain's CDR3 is CASSLHLAEYNEQFF. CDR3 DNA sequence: TGTGCCAGCAGCTTACATCTAGCGGAATACAATGAGCAGTTCTTC.

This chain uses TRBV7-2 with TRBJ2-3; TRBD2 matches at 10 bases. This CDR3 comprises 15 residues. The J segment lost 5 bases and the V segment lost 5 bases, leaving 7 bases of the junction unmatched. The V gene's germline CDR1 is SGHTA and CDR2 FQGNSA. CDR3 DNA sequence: TGTGCCAGCAGCGAAGCGGGAGGGCCGCAAGATACGCAGTATTTT. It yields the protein CASSEAGGPQDTQYF.

CDR3 nucleotide sequence: TGTGCCGCCCTACGGGGCATGAACACTGAAGCTTTCTTT. Its translation: CAALRGMNTEAFF. V and J are TRBV10-3 and TRBJ1-1, with D possibly matching TRBD1 (5 bases). Germline V gene data show CDR1 as ENHRY and CDR2 as SYGVKD. CDR3 length equals 13 residues. Trimming shortened V by 11 bases and J by 0 bases, and 13 bases separated the two germline ends.

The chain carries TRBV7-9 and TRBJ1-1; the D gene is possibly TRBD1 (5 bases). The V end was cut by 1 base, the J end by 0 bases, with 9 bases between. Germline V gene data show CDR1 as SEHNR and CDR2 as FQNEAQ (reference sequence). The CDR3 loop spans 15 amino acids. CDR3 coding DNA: TGTGCCAGCAGCTTAGTAGGGGAGGTGAACACTGAAGCTTTCTTT. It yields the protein CASSLVGEVNTEAFF.

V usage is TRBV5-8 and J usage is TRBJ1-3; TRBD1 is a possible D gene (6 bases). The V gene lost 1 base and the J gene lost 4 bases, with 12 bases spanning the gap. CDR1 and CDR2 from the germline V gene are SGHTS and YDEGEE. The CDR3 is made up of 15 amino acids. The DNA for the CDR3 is TGTGCCAGCAGCTTGCACAGGGTGTCGGGAAACACCATATATTTT. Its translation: CASSLHRVSGNTIYF.

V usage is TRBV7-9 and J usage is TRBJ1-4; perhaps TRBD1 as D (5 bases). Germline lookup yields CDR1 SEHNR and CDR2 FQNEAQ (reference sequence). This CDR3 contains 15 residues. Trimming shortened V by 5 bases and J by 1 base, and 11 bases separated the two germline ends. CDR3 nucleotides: TGTGCCAGCAGCGGGACGGCTGAAACTAATGAAAAACTGTTTTTT. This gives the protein CASSGTAETNEKLFF.

The CDR3 DNA sequence: TGTGCCAGCAGTCGTCAGTCGGAGCAGTACTTC. Protein: CASSRQSEQYF. This chain joins TRBV6-5 and TRBJ2-7; unclear D gene. Germline CDR1 reads MNHEY; CDR2 reads SVGAGI. The CDR3 spans 11 residues. V was pared by 5 bases and J by 7 bases, with 9 bases between.

DNA of the CDR3: TGTGCCAGCAGGGGACGGACCGGGACTAGCGGGACCTACGGGGAGCTGTTTTTT. It translates to CASRGRTGTSGTYGELFF. The chain employs TRBV9 and TRBJ2-2; 13 bases line up with TRBD2. Losses at the gene ends were 5 bases for V and 7 bases for J; bases not matched to a gene: 14. The CDR3 is made up of 18 amino acids. Looked up from germline, CDR1 is SGDLS and CDR2 is YYNGEE.

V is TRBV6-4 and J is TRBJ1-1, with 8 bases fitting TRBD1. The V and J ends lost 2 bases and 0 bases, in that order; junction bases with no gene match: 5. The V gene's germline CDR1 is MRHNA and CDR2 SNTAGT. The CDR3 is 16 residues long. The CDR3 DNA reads TGTGCCAGCAGTGACCCCCGGACAGGGATGAACACTGAAGCTTTCTTT. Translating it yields CASSDPRTGMNTEAFF.

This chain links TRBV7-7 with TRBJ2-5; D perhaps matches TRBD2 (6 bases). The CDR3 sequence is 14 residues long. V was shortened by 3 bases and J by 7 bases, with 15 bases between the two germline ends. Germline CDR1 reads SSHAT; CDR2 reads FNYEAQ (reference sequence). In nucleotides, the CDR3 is TGTGCCAGCAGCTTCCAGGTCGGGGGTGGGACCCAGTACTTC. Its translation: CASSFQVGGGTQYF.

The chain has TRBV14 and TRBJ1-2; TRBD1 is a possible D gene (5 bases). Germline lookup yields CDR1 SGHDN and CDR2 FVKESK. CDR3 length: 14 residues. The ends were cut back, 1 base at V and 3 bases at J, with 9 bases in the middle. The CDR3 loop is CASSQGSGYYGYTF. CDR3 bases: TGTGCCAGCAGCCAAGGGTCAGGGTACTATGGCTACACCTTC.

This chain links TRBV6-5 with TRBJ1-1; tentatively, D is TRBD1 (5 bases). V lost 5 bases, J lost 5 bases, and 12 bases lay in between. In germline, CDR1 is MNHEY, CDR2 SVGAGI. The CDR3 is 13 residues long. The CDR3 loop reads CASSQGLETEAFF. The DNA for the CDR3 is TGTGCCAGCAGTCAGGGATTGGAGACTGAAGCTTTCTTT.

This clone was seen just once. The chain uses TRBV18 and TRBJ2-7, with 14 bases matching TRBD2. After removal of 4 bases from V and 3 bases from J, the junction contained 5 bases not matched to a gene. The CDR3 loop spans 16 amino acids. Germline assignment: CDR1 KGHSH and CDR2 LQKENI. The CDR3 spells CASSQPGLAGVYEQYF. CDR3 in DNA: TGTGCCAGCTCACAACCGGGACTAGCGGGAGTCTACGAGCAGTACTTC.

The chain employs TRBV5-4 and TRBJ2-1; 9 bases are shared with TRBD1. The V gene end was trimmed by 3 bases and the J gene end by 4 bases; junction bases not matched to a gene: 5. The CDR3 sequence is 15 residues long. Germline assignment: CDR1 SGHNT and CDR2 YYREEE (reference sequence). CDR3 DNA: TGTGCCAGCAGCTGGGGACAGGGCTCTTACAATGAGCAGTTCTTC. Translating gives CASSWGQGSYNEQFF.

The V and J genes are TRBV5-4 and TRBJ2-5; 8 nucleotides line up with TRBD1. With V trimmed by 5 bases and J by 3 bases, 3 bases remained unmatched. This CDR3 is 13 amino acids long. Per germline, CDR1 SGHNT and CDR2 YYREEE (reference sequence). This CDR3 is CASSQTGEETQYF. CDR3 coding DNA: TGTGCCAGCAGTCAGACAGGGGAAGAGACCCAGTACTTC.

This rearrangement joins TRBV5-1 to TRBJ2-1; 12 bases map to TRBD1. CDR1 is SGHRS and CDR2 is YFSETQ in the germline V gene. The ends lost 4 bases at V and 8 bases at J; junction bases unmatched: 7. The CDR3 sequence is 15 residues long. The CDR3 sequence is CASSESGTGGDEQFF. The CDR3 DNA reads TGCGCCAGCAGCGAGTCCGGGACAGGGGGCGATGAGCAGTTCTTC.

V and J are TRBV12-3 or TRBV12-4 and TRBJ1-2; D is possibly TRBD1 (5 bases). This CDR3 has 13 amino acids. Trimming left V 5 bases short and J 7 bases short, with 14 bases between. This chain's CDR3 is CASSRTQTSGYTF. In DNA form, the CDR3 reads TGTGCCAGCAGTCGGACACAGACAAGTGGCTACACCTTC.

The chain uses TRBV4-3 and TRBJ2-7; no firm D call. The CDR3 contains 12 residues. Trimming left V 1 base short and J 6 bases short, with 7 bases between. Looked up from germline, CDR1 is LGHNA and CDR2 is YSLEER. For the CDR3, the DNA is TGCGCCAGCAGCCAAGTGCCCGGCGAGCAGTACTTC. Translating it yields CASSQVPGEQYF.

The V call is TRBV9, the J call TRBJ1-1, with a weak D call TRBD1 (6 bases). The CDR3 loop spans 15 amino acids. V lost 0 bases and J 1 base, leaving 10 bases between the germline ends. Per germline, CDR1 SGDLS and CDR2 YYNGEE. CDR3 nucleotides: TGTGCCAGCAGCGTAGGGTGGACAGCGAACACTGAAGCTTTCTTT. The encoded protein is CASSVGWTANTEAFF. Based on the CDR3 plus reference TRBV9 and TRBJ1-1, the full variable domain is DSGVTQTPKHLITATGQRVTLRCSPRSGDLSVYWYQQSLDQGLQFLIQYYNGEERAKGNILERFSAQQFPDLHSELNLSSLELGDSALYFCASSVGWTANTEAFFGQGTRLTVV.

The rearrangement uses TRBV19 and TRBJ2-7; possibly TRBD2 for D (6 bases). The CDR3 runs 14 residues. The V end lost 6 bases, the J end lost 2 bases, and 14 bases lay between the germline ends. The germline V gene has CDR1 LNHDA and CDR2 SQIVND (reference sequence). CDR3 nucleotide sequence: TGTGCCAGTAGCCAACTAGCTGCCGCCTACGAGCAGTACTTC. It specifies CASSQLAAAYEQYF.

The CDR3 here is CATSDPGTDLYNEQFF. CDR3 nucleotide sequence: TGTGCCACCAGTGACCCCGGGACAGATCTTTACAATGAGCAGTTCTTC. The chain combines TRBV24-1 with TRBJ2-1, with 7 bases identical to TRBD1. The germline CDR1 and CDR2 sequences are KGHDR and SFDVKD. The CDR3 is made up of 16 amino acids. V lost 4 bases and J lost 4; bases outside the gene matches: 9.

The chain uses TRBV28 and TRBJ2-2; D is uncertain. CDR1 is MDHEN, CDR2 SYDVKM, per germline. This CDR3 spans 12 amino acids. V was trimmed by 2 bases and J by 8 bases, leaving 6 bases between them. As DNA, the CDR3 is TGTGCCAGCAGTTTAGGGCAGGGGGAGCTGTTTTTT. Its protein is CASSLGQGELFF.